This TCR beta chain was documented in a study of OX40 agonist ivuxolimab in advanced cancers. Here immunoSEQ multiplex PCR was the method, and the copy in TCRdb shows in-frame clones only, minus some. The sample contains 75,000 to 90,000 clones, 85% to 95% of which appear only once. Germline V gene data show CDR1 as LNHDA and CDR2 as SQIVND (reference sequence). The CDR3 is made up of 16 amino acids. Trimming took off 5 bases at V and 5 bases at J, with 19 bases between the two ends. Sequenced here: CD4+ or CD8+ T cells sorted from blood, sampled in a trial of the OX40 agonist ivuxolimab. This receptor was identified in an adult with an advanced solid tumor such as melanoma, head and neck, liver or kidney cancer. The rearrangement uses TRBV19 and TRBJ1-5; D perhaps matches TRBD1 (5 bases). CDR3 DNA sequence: TGTGCCAGTAGTCTTGGGACGCTAATGGGGGATCAGCCCCAGCATTTT. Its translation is CASSLGTLMGDQPQHF.